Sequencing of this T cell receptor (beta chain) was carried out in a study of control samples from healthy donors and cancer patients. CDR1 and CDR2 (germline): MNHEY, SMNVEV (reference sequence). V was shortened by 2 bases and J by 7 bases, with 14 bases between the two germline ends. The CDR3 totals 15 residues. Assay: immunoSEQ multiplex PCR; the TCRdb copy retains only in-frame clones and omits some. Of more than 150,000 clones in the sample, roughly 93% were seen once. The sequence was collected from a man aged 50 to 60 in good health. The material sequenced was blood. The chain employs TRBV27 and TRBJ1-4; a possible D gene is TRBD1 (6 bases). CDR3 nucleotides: TGTGCCAGCAGTTTAACAACCGGGACAACTGAAAAACTGTTTTTT. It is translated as CASSLTTGTTEKLFF.